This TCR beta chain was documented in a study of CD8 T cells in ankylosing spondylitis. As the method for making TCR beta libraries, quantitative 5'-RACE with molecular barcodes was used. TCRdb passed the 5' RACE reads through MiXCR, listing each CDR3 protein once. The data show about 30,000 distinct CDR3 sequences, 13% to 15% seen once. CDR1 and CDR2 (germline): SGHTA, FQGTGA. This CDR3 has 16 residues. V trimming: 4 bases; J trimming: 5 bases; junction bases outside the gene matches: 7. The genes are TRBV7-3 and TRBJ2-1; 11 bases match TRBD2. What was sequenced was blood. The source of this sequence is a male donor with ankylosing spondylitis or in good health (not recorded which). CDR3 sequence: CASSSLSGGANNEQFF. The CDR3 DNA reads TGTGCCAGCAGCTCCCTTAGCGGGGGGGCCAACAATGAGCAGTTCTTC.